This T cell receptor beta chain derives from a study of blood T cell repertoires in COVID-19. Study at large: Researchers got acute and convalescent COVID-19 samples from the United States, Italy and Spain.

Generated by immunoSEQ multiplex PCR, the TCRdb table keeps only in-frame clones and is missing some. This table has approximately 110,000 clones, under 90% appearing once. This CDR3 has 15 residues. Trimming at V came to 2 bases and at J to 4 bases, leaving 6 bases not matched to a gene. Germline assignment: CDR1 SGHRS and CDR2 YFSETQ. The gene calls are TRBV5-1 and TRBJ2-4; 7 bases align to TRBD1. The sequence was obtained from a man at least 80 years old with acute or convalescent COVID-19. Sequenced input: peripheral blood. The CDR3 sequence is CASSLGDSQKNIQYF. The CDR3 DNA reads TGCGCCAGCAGCTTAGGGGACAGCCAAAAAAACATTCAGTACTTC.